These T cell receptor beta chains were read from a single sample in a study of blood T cell repertoires in COVID-19. The data were produced by immunoSEQ multiplex PCR, yet TCRdb's version contains in-frame clones alone and is incomplete. The sample yields 100,000 to 150,000 clones, around 74% seen once. Sample: peripheral blood. These receptors were obtained from a man in his fifties or sixties with acute or convalescent COVID-19. Both conserved end residues are trimmed from each CDR3. The D gene is left open where the match is weak.

>TRBV11-3|TRBD1|TRBJ1-4|12
ASSGTGGGKKLF
>TRBV10-2|TRBD1|TRBJ1-2|14
ASSESLTGYDYGYT
>TRBV5-1|TRBD1|TRBJ1-3|15
ASSMGQGNRPGNTIY
>TRBV11-3|TRBD2|TRBJ2-7|12
ASSSSGLVYEQY
>TRBV28|TRBD1|TRBJ1-5|12
ASSLAGGHQPQH
>TRBV30|.|TRBJ1-1|12
AWSITAGRTEAF
>TRBV5-1|.|TRBJ2-1|13
ASSEDSAPYNEQF
>TRBV7-2|.|TRBJ2-6|16
ASRGTGGAFSGANVLT
>TRBV10-3|TRBD1|TRBJ1-1|12
AINTGGGDTEAF
>TRBV4-1|.|TRBJ2-1|15
ASSQALQGRILNEQF
>TRBV7-9|.|TRBJ1-2|12
ASSLPTVSYGYT
>TRBV5-6|.|TRBJ2-1|11
ASTHSLYNEQF
>TRBV3-1/TRBV3-2|.|TRBJ2-3|13
ASSPQARDSATQY
>TRBV5-6|.|TRBJ1-3|14
ASSFGGTSSGNTIY
>TRBV4-1|TRBD2|TRBJ2-1|13
ASSLDSGNYNEQF
>TRBV19|.|TRBJ1-2|11
ASSADSHYGYT
>TRBV3-1/TRBV3-2|TRBD1|TRBJ2-1|14
ASSHLGQGKQDEQF
>TRBV6-6|.|TRBJ1-2|11
AVKGGANYGYT
>TRBV24-1|TRBD1|TRBJ1-2|11
ATSDRGNYGYT
>TRBV11-3|.|TRBJ2-1|15
ASSFGGVSGYYNEQF
>TRBV15|.|TRBJ2-1|12
ATSIRTLNNEQF
>TRBV15|.|TRBJ1-6|12
ATSRSQNNSPLH
>TRBV7-2|.|TRBJ2-1|14
ASSGHRARGNNEQF
>TRBV11-2|TRBD1|TRBJ1-2|15
ASSLSMPRDRPYGYT
>TRBV6-4|.|TRBJ2-1|10
ASKAGGGEQF
>TRBV5-1|TRBD1|TRBJ1-4|13
ASSSTGGSNEKLF
>TRBV7-9|.|TRBJ2-3|12
ASSLSSVDHTQY
>TRBV5-6|TRBD2|TRBJ2-2|16
ASSFDFSGSRVTGELF
>TRBV3-1/TRBV3-2|TRBD2|TRBJ2-1|14
ASSRTAGEFYNEQF
>TRBV7-3|.|TRBJ2-1|13
ASGGSPSSYNEQF
>TRBV2|TRBD1|TRBJ2-7|12
ASGDRGLSYEQY
>TRBV7-8|.|TRBJ2-2|13
ASSRGGVSTGELF
>TRBV7-3|.|TRBJ2-6|12
ASSSLSGANVLT
>TRBV5-8|.|TRBJ2-3|12
ASSRDKGTDTQY
>TRBV6-6|.|TRBJ1-5|13
ASSYSGADNQPQH